The 23 T cell receptor beta chains given below trace back to one sample, sequenced in a study of blood T cells in healthy people across ages. A second PCR of about 7 to 12 cycles used a sample-barcoded 5' primer and a J-beta primer mix. TCRdb re-derived calls from the 5' RACE reads in MiXCR, one entry per CDR3 protein. This table holds 500,000 to 650,000 distinct CDR3 sequences, 27% found once. This same sample was also part of a study on T cells of mothers and their children.

The specimen sequenced was blood. Receptors were obtained from a boy between 2 and 10 years old in good health.

This clonotype was counted between two and nine times. The V and J genes are TRBV29-1 and TRBJ2-6; D perhaps matches TRBD2 (6 bases). V dropped 4 bases and J dropped 0 bases, with 13 bases sitting between them. This CDR3 is 16 amino acids long. Germline V gene sequence: CDR1 SQVTM, CDR2 ANQGSEA. In DNA, the CDR3 is TGCAGCGTTGTTTGGGAGGAGTCCTCTGGGGCCAACGTCCTGACTTTC. Amino acid sequence: CSVVWEESSGANVLTF.

The sample holds many counts of this clonotype. The chain links TRBV6-5 to TRBJ1-2, with 9 bases aligning to TRBD1. The CDR3 is made up of 14 amino acids. After removal of 5 bases from V and 6 bases from J, the junction contained 7 bases not matched to a gene. In germline, CDR1 is MNHEY, CDR2 SVGAGI. The CDR3 DNA reads as TGTGCCAGCAGTGAAACAGGGGGCTACGATGGCTACACCTTC. This translates into CASSETGGYDGYTF.

The rearrangement uses TRBV10-3 and TRBJ1-1; tentatively, D is TRBD1 (5 bases). Germline V lookup: CDR1 ENHRY, CDR2 SYGVKD. The V and J ends lost 7 bases and 4 bases respectively, with 13 bases between them. The CDR3 totals 13 residues. CDR3 loop: CAIKQGLGTEAFF. The CDR3 coding sequence is TGTGCCATCAAGCAGGGTCTCGGCACTGAAGCTTTCTTT.

Ten or more counts support this clonotype. The J gene is TRBJ2-5, the V gene TRBV20-1; tentatively, D is TRBD2 (6 bases). Looked up from germline, CDR1 is DFQATT and CDR2 is SNEGSKA (reference sequence). The CDR3 runs 15 residues. V lost 3 bases, J lost 1 base, and 15 bases lay in between. The CDR3 protein is CSARDGSAIQETQYF. CDR3 bases: TGCAGTGCTAGGGACGGGAGCGCTATCCAAGAGACCCAGTACTTC.

This clonotype has a handful of counts. A read error may account for a junction end that differs from germline. This rearrangement joins TRBV4-1 to TRBJ2-7, with D possibly TRBD2 on 5 matching bases. This CDR3 contains 14 residues. The germline gives CDR1 MGHRA, CDR2 YSYEKL. CDR3 loop: CASSQDKGAYEQYF. The CDR3 DNA reads as TGCGCCAGTAGCCAAGACAAGGGAGCCTACGAGCAGTACTTC.

The chain links TRBV21-1 to TRBJ2-6; whether TRBD1, the table's D call, matches the DNA was not checked. TRBV21-1 represents a pseudogene. The CDR3 is 19 amino acids. CDR3 sequence (DNA): TGTGCCAGCAGCAAAGGCTACAGGGACCCGGGCTCTGGGGCCAACGTCCTGACTTTC. Its translation: CASSKGYRDPGSGANVLTF.

This clonotype has just a few counts. This chain uses TRBV5-5 with TRBJ1-4; D may be TRBD1 (5 bases). Deletions cut 4 bases from V and 8 bases from J, with 21 bases between. The CDR3 loop spans 16 amino acids. The germline V gene encodes CDR1 SGHKS and CDR2 YYEKEE (reference sequence). CDR3 sequence: CASSPPGQGGTEKLFF. CDR3 nucleotides: TGTGCCAGCAGCCCTCCCGGTCAGGGAGGGACCGAAAAACTGTTTTTT.

This clonotype was seen ten or more times. The genes are TRBV7-2 and TRBJ2-5; D tentatively fits TRBD1 or TRBD2 (5 bases each). CDR3 length equals 13 residues. Germline CDR1 SGHTA, CDR2 FQGNSA. V shed 5 bases and J shed 3 bases, with 10 bases lying between them. The CDR3 reads CASSLGTKETQYF. The CDR3 DNA follows: TGTGCCAGCAGCCTAGGGACCAAAGAGACCCAGTACTTC. Complete variable domain (other parts from reference TRBV7-2 and TRBJ2-5): GAGVSQSPSNKVTEKGKDVELRCDPISGHTALYWYRQSLGQGLEFLIYFQGNSAPDKSGLPSDRFSAERTGGSVSTLTIQRTQQEDSAVYLCASSLGTKETQYFGPGTRLLVL.

The chain uses TRBV9 and TRBJ2-7, with a tentative D call TRBD1 (5 bases). The CDR3 length is 14 residues. The V gene's germline CDR1 is SGDLS and CDR2 YYNGEE. Trimming shortened V by 0 bases and J by 3 bases, and 10 bases separated the two germline ends. This CDR3 is CASSVGQNGYEQYF. The CDR3, as DNA: TGTGCCAGCAGCGTAGGACAGAATGGCTACGAGCAGTACTTC.

The V gene is TRBV4-3, the J gene TRBJ1-1; the D is unclear. This CDR3 is 12 amino acids long. Trimming shortened V by 5 bases and J by 7 bases, and 11 bases separated the two germline ends. CDR1 and CDR2 from the germline V gene are LGHNA and YSLEER. The CDR3 protein is CASSFGRGEAFF. DNA of the CDR3: TGCGCCAGCAGCTTCGGACGCGGTGAAGCTTTCTTT.

In its sample, this clonotype was seen a few times. Compared with germline, one end of the junction differs, possibly owing to a read error. The rearrangement links TRBV2 to TRBJ1-3; TRBD1 is a possible D gene (6 bases). This CDR3 spans 15 amino acids. Germline V gives CDR1 SNHLY, CDR2 FYNNEI. The CDR3 is CAGRGAPGSGNTTYF. CDR3 in DNA: TGTGCCGGACGGGGGGCCCCGGGCTCTGGAAACACCACATATTTT.

There are a few counts of this clonotype. The gene calls are TRBV20-1 and TRBJ1-2; D gene unclear. V gave up 5 bases and J gave up 13 bases, with 8 bases separating them. The CDR3 spans 8 residues. Germline CDR1 is DFQATT and CDR2 is SNEGSKA (reference sequence). CDR3 DNA sequence: TGCAGTGCTCAAACAGCCACCTTC. Residues: CSAQTATF.

The chain carries TRBV7-2 and TRBJ1-4; 8 bases map to TRBD1. CDR1 and CDR2 from the germline V gene are SGHTA and FQGNSA. The CDR3 loop spans 15 amino acids. V shed 5 bases and J 8 bases; nucleotides not matched to a gene: 10. The CDR3 here is CASSPSGTGVEKLFF. The CDR3 region has the DNA TGTGCCAGCAGCCCGTCCGGGACAGGTGTAGAAAAACTGTTTTTT.

The chain has TRBV6-2 or TRBV6-3 and TRBJ1-2, with a possible D match to TRBD1 (6 bases). Trimming removed 2 bases at V and 8 bases at J, with 21 bases between. This CDR3 is 16 amino acids long. Germline values: CDR1 MNHEY, CDR2 SVGEGT. CDR3 loop: CASSYMGQGPLRGYTF. DNA for the CDR3: TGTGCCAGCAGTTACATGGGCCAGGGGCCCCTCAGAGGCTACACCTTC.

This clonotype was recorded a few times. A read error may account for a junction end that differs from germline. V gene TRBV5-1 combines with J gene TRBJ2-3; 9 positions agree with TRBD2. Germline V CDR1 and CDR2: SGHRS, YFSETQ. The length of the CDR3 is 16 residues. DNA of the CDR3: TGTGCCAGCAGCCTTTACGAGGCGGGAGGGCCGAATACGCAGTATTTT. Translating it yields CASSLYEAGGPNTQYF.

This clonotype appeared a few times. The chain combines TRBV3-1 with TRBJ2-7; possible D gene TRBD2, 6 bases. CDR1 and CDR2 (germline): LGHDT, YNNKEL (reference sequence). V shed 1 base and J shed 3 bases, with 10 bases lying between them. The CDR3 has 14 residues. The CDR3: CASSQGGSGYEQYF. The CDR3 DNA sequence: TGTGCCAGCAGCCAAGGGGGTAGCGGCTACGAGCAGTACTTC.

The chain employs TRBV10-3 and TRBJ1-2, with D possibly TRBD1 on 5 matching bases. V gave up 2 bases and J gave up 0 bases, with 10 bases separating them. Germline V CDR1 and CDR2: ENHRY, SYGVKD. The length of the CDR3 is 15 residues. CDR3 DNA sequence: TGTGCCATCAGTGAGATGGACAAAACTAACTATGGCTACACCTTC. It translates to CAISEMDKTNYGYTF.

The genes are TRBV7-9 and TRBJ2-7; 8 nucleotides align to TRBD2. V shed 5 bases, J shed 5 bases, and the junction held 8 bases outside the gene matches. Germline loops: CDR1 SEHNR, CDR2 FQNEAQ (reference sequence). This CDR3 region has 14 residues. The CDR3 region is CASSARAGVNEQYF. The DNA for the CDR3 is TGTGCCAGCAGCGCCCGAGCGGGAGTTAACGAGCAGTACTTC.

As to this clonotype: A junction boundary mismatches the germline segment, possibly from a read error. The chain joins TRBV4-3 to TRBJ2-7; D gene ambiguous. Germline V CDR1 and CDR2: LGHNA, YSLEER. The CDR3 runs to 15 residues. The CDR3 region is CASSQDTQGFYGQYF. Written as DNA, the CDR3 is TGCGCCAGCAGCCAAGATACCCAAGGATTCTACGGGCAGTACTTC.

The chain uses TRBV7-3 and TRBJ2-5, with TRBD2 matching 11 bases. The CDR3 consists of 14 residues. CDR1 SGHTA and CDR2 FQGTGA come from the germline V gene. Trimming at V came to 5 bases and at J to 3 bases, leaving 2 bases not matched to a gene. The DNA for the CDR3 is TGTGCCAGCAGCGAGACTAGCGGGGAAGAGACCCAGTACTTC. Translation gives CASSETSGEETQYF.

V and J are TRBV9 and TRBJ2-7; D is undetermined. V gave up 4 bases and J gave up 9 bases, with 17 bases separating them. Germline CDR1 reads SGDLS; CDR2 reads YYNGEE. This CDR3 is built from 13 residues. In DNA, the CDR3 is TGTGCCAGCAGCTCCCGGCCTCTTTCCGGGCAGTACTTC. Translation: CASSSRPLSGQYF.

The V call is TRBV12-3 or TRBV12-4, the J call TRBJ2-2; TRBD2 matches 9 bases. The CDR3 contains 13 residues. The ends lost 11 bases at V and 1 base at J; junction bases unmatched: 2. The CDR3 bases are TGTGCCCTACTAGCGGGGAACACCGGGGAGCTGTTTTTT. Amino acid sequence: CALLAGNTGELFF.

This clonotype showed up just a few times. This chain uses TRBV7-2 with TRBJ2-7; TRBD1 aligns across 7 bases. Trimming removed 5 bases from V and 1 base from J; junction bases left unmatched: 14. Germline V gene lookup returns CDR1 SGHTA and CDR2 FQGNSA. The length of the CDR3 is 17 residues. CDR3 region: CASSALYRGRISYEQYF. CDR3 coding DNA: TGTGCCAGCAGCGCACTATACAGGGGCCGCATTTCCTACGAGCAGTACTTC.